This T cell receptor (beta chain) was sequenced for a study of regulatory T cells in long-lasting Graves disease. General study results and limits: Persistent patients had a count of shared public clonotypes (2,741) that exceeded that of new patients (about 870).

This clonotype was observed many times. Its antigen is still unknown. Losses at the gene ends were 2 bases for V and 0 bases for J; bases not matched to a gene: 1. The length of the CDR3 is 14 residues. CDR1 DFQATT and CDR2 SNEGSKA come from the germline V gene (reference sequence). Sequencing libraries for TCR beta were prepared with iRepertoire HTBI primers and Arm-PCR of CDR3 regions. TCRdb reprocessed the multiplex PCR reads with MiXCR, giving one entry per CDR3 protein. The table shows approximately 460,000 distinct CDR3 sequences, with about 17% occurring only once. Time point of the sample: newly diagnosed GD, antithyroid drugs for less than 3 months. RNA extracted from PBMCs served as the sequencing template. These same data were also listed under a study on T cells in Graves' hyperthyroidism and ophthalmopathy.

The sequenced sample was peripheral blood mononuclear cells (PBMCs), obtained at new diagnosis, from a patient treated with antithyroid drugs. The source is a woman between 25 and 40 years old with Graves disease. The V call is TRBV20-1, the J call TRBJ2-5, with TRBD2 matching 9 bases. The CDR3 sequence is CSARLAGYQETQYF. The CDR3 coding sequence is TGCAGTGCTAGACTAGCGGGGTACCAAGAGACCCAGTACTTC.